This is a list of T cell receptor beta chains from one sample in a study of T cells in Graves' hyperthyroidism and ophthalmopathy. MiXCR, run by TCRdb on the multiplex PCR reads, gives a single entry per CDR3 protein. The data hold around 280,000 distinct CDR3 sequences, with around 15% observed a single time. The source material was blood. The receptors come from a woman in her thirties or forties with Graves' hyperthyroidism. The CDR3 runs from the conserved cysteine through the conserved F or W. D genes are given only for firm matches. Not every row has a clone size; where given, it reads once, few, many or a size class.

V gene	J gene	D gene	clone size	CDR3 DNA	CDR3 protein
TRBV4-2	TRBJ1-4	.	many	TGTGCCAGCAGCTCAGTGGGGGCTGATCGTACTGAAAAACTGTTTTTT	CASSSVGADRTEKLFF
TRBV7-8	TRBJ1-1	.	many	TGTGCCAGCAGCTTAGTTGTGAGCACTGAAGCTTTCTTT	CASSLVVSTEAFF
TRBV2	TRBJ2-7	TRBD2	once	TGTGCCAGCAGTGGACTAGCGGGAAACGGCGAGCAGTACTTC	CASSGLAGNGEQYF
TRBV12-3/TRBV12-4	TRBJ2-2	.	.	TGTGCCAGCAACCCGACAGCCACCGGGGAGCTGTTTTTT	CASNPTATGELFF
TRBV12-3/TRBV12-4	TRBJ1-2	.	many	TGTGCCAGCGGGTCTAGGAGGGGCCACTATGGCTACACCTTC	CASGSRRGHYGYTF
TRBV2	TRBJ1-5	.	many	TGTGCCAGCAGTGAAGCCCACTTAGAGCCCCAGCATTTT	CASSEAHLEPQHF
TRBV13	TRBJ1-6	.	.	TGTGCCAGCACCTCTTTTGGAGGGATCTCGGCCCTCCACTTT	CASTSFGGISALHF
TRBV11-2	TRBJ2-3	.	many	TGTGCCAGCACCCAGGCCCAGGGTAGCACAGATACGCAGTATTTT	CASTQAQGSTDTQYF
TRBV27	TRBJ2-2	.	many	TGTGCCTCGGAAAGGAGGGCTGGTGGGGGGGAGCTGTTTTTT	CASERRAGGGELFF
TRBV12-3/TRBV12-4	TRBJ2-2	.	many	TGTGCCAGCAGTTTCACAGGGTCCGGGGAGCTGTTTTTT	CASSFTGSGELFF
TRBV3-1	TRBJ2-5	.	many	TGTGCCAGCAGCCAGGCGGAAGAGACCCAGTACTTC	CASSQAEETQYF
TRBV20-1	TRBJ1-1	.	few	TGCAGTGCCACGGGACGGAGGAACACTGAAGCTTTCTTT	CSATGRRNTEAFF
TRBV7-2	TRBJ2-7	.	many	TGTGCCAGCAGCTTTGGGAGGGGGGACGAGCAGTACTTC	CASSFGRGDEQYF
TRBV4-3	TRBJ2-1	.	.	TGCGCCAGCAGCCAAACGGGGCTACCCAGAAACAATGAGCAGTTCTTC	CASSQTGLPRNNEQFF
TRBV6-1	TRBJ1-2	TRBD1	many	TGTGCCAGCAGTGAACAACAGGGGGAAGATGGCTACACCTTC	CASSEQQGEDGYTF
TRBV6-1	TRBJ1-5	TRBD1	.	TGTGCCAGCAGTCTTAGCCGGGACAGGGATCAGCCCCAGCATTTT	CASSLSRDRDQPQHF
TRBV6-1	TRBJ1-5	.	.	TGTGCCAGCAGTGATAGGTATTCGCCCCAGCATTTT	CASSDRYSPQHF
TRBV24-1	TRBJ2-3	.	many	TGTGCCACCAGTGACCAATCAGCGTCGTGGACAGATACGCAGTATTTT	CATSDQSASWTDTQYF
TRBV7-9	TRBJ1-2	TRBD1	many	TGTGCCAGCAGTTCGGACAGGGCCTATGGCTACACCTTC	CASSSDRAYGYTF
TRBV29-1	TRBJ2-7	TRBD2	many	TGCAGTGCTAGACTAGCGTCCTCCTACGAGCAGTACTTC	CSARLASSYEQYF
TRBV19	TRBJ1-1	.	.	TGTGCCAGTAGTATCGGTCCAATGAACACTGAAGCTTTCTTT	CASSIGPMNTEAFF
TRBV2	TRBJ2-7	.	many	TGTGCCAGCAGTTTTATCCTTAACAGGGACCACGAGCAGTACTTC	CASSFILNRDHEQYF
TRBV12-3/TRBV12-4	TRBJ1-1	.	many	TGTGCCAGCAGTAAGAAACGAGCTTTCTTT	CASSKKRAFF
TRBV4-1	TRBJ1-1	TRBD1	.	TGCGCCAGCAGCCGAAAACAGGGGAATTGGGCTGAAGCTTTCTTT	CASSRKQGNWAEAFF
TRBV6-1	TRBJ2-1	.	many	TGTGCCAGCAGTGAAGCGGAACACAATGAGCAGTTCTTC	CASSEAEHNEQFF
TRBV4-1	TRBJ1-2	.	.	TGCGCCAGCAGCCAAGTGGGCGCCGAGATTAACTATGGCTACACCTTC	CASSQVGAEINYGYTF
TRBV11-2	TRBJ2-3	.	.	TGTGCCAGCAGCCCGCTTCCCAGCGGAACTAGCACAGATACACAGTATTTT	CASSPLPSGTSTDTQYF
TRBV30	TRBJ2-1	TRBD2	many	TGTGCCTGGAACGGGGGACTAGCGGGGGGTGAGCAGTTCTTC	CAWNGGLAGGEQFF
TRBV15	TRBJ1-5	.	many	TGTGCCACCAGCAGAGATCTATTGGGGGATCAGCCCCAGCATTTT	CATSRDLLGDQPQHF
TRBV29-1	TRBJ1-1	.	many	TGCAGCGTTGAAGAGCACACTGAAGCTTTCTTT	CSVEEHTEAFF
TRBV19	TRBJ1-4	TRBD1	many	TGTGCCAGTAGGGACAGGGGCCGCGGTGAAAAACTGTTTTTT	CASRDRGRGEKLFF
TRBV28	TRBJ2-1	.	many	TGTGCCAGCAGTTTTGCGCCCTCCGGGAGTGGCAATGAGCAGTTCTTC	CASSFAPSGSGNEQFF
TRBV30	TRBJ2-1	.	.	TGTGCCTGGAGTGTTACCTCCTACAATGAGCAGTTCTTC	CAWSVTSYNEQFF
TRBV14	TRBJ2-2	TRBD2	.	TGTGCCAGCAGCCACGGCGGGAGTACGTCCGGGGAGCTGTTTTTT	CASSHGGSTSGELFF
TRBV19	TRBJ2-7	TRBD1	few	TGTGCCAGTAGTCTTACCGGGACAGCCCTCAACGAGCAGTACTTC	CASSLTGTALNEQYF
TRBV18	TRBJ1-1	.	many	TGTGCCAGCTCACCAGCCGGGGTAGGCACTGAAGCTTTCTTT	CASSPAGVGTEAFF
TRBV12-3/TRBV12-4	TRBJ2-2	TRBD2	few	TGTGCCAGCAAGCGGGACCTCATCGGGGAGCTGTTTTTT	CASKRDLIGELFF
TRBV20-1	TRBJ1-5	.	many	TGCAGTGCTCCGCTCGGGGGGCCCAATCAGCCCCAGCATTTT	CSAPLGGPNQPQHF
TRBV12-3/TRBV12-4	TRBJ2-5	TRBD1	many	TGTGCCAGCAGTGGGGGTGAACAGGGGGCAGGAGAGACCCAGTACTTC	CASSGGEQGAGETQYF
TRBV18	TRBJ2-7	.	.	TGTGCCAGCTCACCAGGGCTCGAGCAGTACTTC	CASSPGLEQYF
TRBV28	TRBJ2-6	TRBD1	once	TGTGCCAGCAGACCCGGGACAGGGTCAGGGGCCAACGTCCTGACTTTC	CASRPGTGSGANVLTF
TRBV20-1	TRBJ2-2	TRBD2	many	TGCAGTGCTAGTAACCAGCGGGAGGGCCAAACCGGGGAGCTGTTTTTT	CSASNQREGQTGELFF
TRBV20-1	TRBJ1-4	.	many	TGCAGTGCTAGAGAGGCCTTGGATGAAAAACTGTTTTTT	CSAREALDEKLFF
TRBV28	TRBJ1-2	TRBD1	many	TGTGCCAGCAGTTTAATGCAATCAAGGGGGCTTGGGTATGGCTACACCTTC	CASSLMQSRGLGYGYTF
TRBV3-1	TRBJ2-3	.	many	TGTGCCAGCAGCCCTGTCAGGGGAGATACGCAGTATTTT	CASSPVRGDTQYF
TRBV19	TRBJ1-2	TRBD1	few	TGTGCCAGTAGTGCCTCCGGGACAGGGGGTAATGGCTACACCTTC	CASSASGTGGNGYTF
TRBV27	TRBJ1-5	.	many	TGTGCCAGCAGTTTAAAGGGGTCAGGTAATCAGCCCCAGCATTTT	CASSLKGSGNQPQHF
TRBV5-1	TRBJ2-1	.	.	TGCGCCAGCAGCCAGGAGACCGCTTCCAATGAGCAGTTCTTC	CASSQETASNEQFF
TRBV7-9	TRBJ2-3	.	many	TGTGCCAGCAGCTTATGGGGTATCGTAGCGGACCCTCTCACAGATACGCAGTATTTT	CASSLWGIVADPLTDTQYF
TRBV2	TRBJ2-1	.	.	TGTGTCAGCGTCCCCAGGGGCTCTGCGGGCAATGAGCAGTTCTTC	CVSVPRGSAGNEQFF
TRBV2	TRBJ2-5	.	many	TGTGCCAGCAGTGGCAGGATACAAGAGACCCAGTACTTC	CASSGRIQETQYF
TRBV5-6	TRBJ2-1	TRBD2	.	TGTGCCAGCGGACCGAGCGGGAAGCCCTACAATGAGCAGTTCTTC	CASGPSGKPYNEQFF
TRBV28	TRBJ2-2	TRBD2	few	TGTGCCAGCAGCGCGGGAGGGTTGGGACTTGGGTTCTCCGGGGAGCTGTTTTTT	CASSAGGLGLGFSGELFF
TRBV12-3/TRBV12-4	TRBJ2-4	TRBD2	many	TGTGCCAGCAGTTTACGGGGGGGACTAGCCAAAAACATTCAGTACTTC	CASSLRGGLAKNIQYF
TRBV12-3/TRBV12-4	TRBJ2-7	TRBD1	many	TGTGCCAGCAGTTTAACCGGGACAGGGGGCTACGAGCAGTACTTC	CASSLTGTGGYEQYF